The present T cell receptor (beta chain) was sequenced within a study of blood T cell repertoires in COVID-19 (dated by TCRdb to the early 2020s). As for the study more broadly: Samples covering the acute and convalescent phases of COVID-19 were provided by collaborators in the United States, Italy and Spain. Sample metadata almost always included a de-identified subject ID, COVID-19 status, age in years and sex. The dataset comprised deeply sampled blood TCRbeta repertoires from subjects exposed to, actively infected with, or recovered from COVID-19. The prospective study material was composed of cDNA or gDNA derived from T cells, B-cell-depleted T cells, or PBMCs. A freely available public database, intended as a resource for researchers studying the immune response to SARS-CoV-2, is where the repertoires were released. Samples were obtained from the ongoing ImmuneRACE study (first 160 participants) and from 1,254 subjects provided by 6 global collaborators. Where available, HLA class I and class II types were taken from metadata supplied by the sample provider and were not determined by assay-based typing.

Participants in the prospective study were enrolled through a virtual design, were aged roughly 18 to 95 years, and lived in under 25 United States geographic areas. In the prospective study, participants were assigned to cohorts based on the clinical history participants reported in a screening survey and a study questionnaire. Exposed participants had been in contact with someone with a PCR-confirmed or clinician-diagnosed COVID-19 case within 2 weeks of study entry. Mobile phlebotomists in the prospective study collected whole blood, serum and a nasopharyngeal or oropharyngeal swab from every participant. Prospective study participants could optionally give additional blood draws and questionnaires over an approximately two-month period. Before DNA extraction, prospective study blood samples were shipped either frozen or at room temperature. For CDR1 and CDR2, the germline V gene lists SNHLY and FYNNEI. The CDR3 runs 14 residues from the cysteine to the phenylalanine. Of the read, only the CDR3 DNA is kept; its 42 bases are in frame from base 1. V and J are trimmed by 6 bases and 5 bases, and the gene matches miss 6 bases of the junction.

TCRbeta CDR3 regions were amplified from genomic DNA using the immunoSEQ Assay, a bias-controlled multiplex PCR. Per the source publication's procedure: Nucleated cell counts per sample were estimated from amplification of reference gene primers within the assay. Sequence reads were collapsed and filtered to measure the absolute abundance of every unique TCRbeta CDR3 rearrangement. For each sample, productive Simpson clonality was calculated by taking the square root of Simpson's diversity index across productive rearrangements. TCRdb took over this immuneACCESS table, retaining in-frame rearrangements with V and J assigned. Such tables are incomplete; in checked studies, under half of the missing clones stem from an unresolved V gene, and the remainder is unexplained. V and J calls and clone size are given by that table; D and trimming were obtained from the DNA. This sample gives about 210,000 clones in total; 80% to 90% of them show up just once. The ten largest make up approximately 4.8% of the sample.

To note about this clone: Its cognate antigen has yet to be identified. No base-level quality is on record; no much larger clone is a single base apart. Other nucleotide sequences from this sample produce the same CDR3.

Broader findings and caveats from the paper: How much clinical and demographic metadata was included differed by source and by participant, and the metadata was provided uncurated.

Here the chain combines TRBV2 and TRBJ1-5, and TRBD1 matches 8 of the central bases. Sequencing was carried out using PBMCs or T cells enriched from blood (not recorded which). The receptor was derived from a woman between 25 and 40 years old who had been exposed to COVID-19. This receptor carries the CDR3 CASSAGTGDQPQHF. The bases are TGTGCCAGCAGCGCGGGGACAGGCGATCAGCCCCAGCATTTT.